This T cell receptor beta chain was sequenced in a study of follicular helper T cells after annual influenza vaccination. CDR1 is SGHTA, CDR2 FQGTGA, per germline. The V end lost 1 base, the J end lost 4 bases, and 14 bases lay between the germline ends. CDR3 length: 16 amino acids. This sample's time point: 2015-2016 season, 7 days after influenza vaccination. Some clones are missing from TCRdb's copy, which holds only in-frame ones; the method was immunoSEQ multiplex PCR. The repertoire holds fewer than 8,000 clones, with 75% to 90% as singletons. To note about this clone: As yet, its antigen is unknown.

Notes on the study in general: Successive annual vaccinations recalled a recurrent oligoclonal ICOS+CD38+ cTfh response with influenza-specific clonotypes.

This specimen was CXCR5- memory CD4+ T cells sorted from blood, taken 7 days after influenza vaccination. This chain joins TRBV7-3 and TRBJ2-1; a weak D match, TRBD1 (5 bases). This receptor was obtained from an adult who received the influenza vaccine. The CDR3 here is CASSLRGRDRYNEQFF. As DNA, the CDR3 is TGTGCCAGCAGCTTAAGGGGCAGGGATCGTTACAATGAGCAGTTCTTC.